These T cell receptor beta chains were read from a single sample in a study of regulatory T cells in long-lasting Graves disease. TCRdb itself ran the multiplex PCR reads through MiXCR, one entry per CDR3 protein. Altogether 350,000 to 500,000 distinct CDR3 sequences are present, roughly 15% being singletons, with the ten largest covering about 11%. The sample was also reused in another study, on T cells in Graves' hyperthyroidism and ophthalmopathy.

This specimen was peripheral blood mononuclear cells (PBMCs), taken at new diagnosis, from a patient treated with antithyroid drugs. These receptors came from a woman aged 25 to 39 with Graves disease. CDR3s include the opening cysteine and the closing phenylalanine or tryptophan. D genes are given only for firm matches. Not all rows give a size; the values are once, few, many and, for expanded clones, a class.

CDR3 protein	CDR3 DNA	clone size	V gene	J gene	D gene
CASRAVDNQPQHF	TGTGCCAGCCGGGCAGTAGACAATCAGCCCCAGCATTTT	many	TRBV28	TRBJ1-5	-
CASPQPTSETQYF	TGTGCCAGCCCACAGCCGACTAGCGAGACGCAGTATTTT	few	TRBV7-2	TRBJ2-3	TRBD2
CASAIGGEQFF	TGTGCCAGCGCGATTGGGGGTGAGCAGTTCTTC	-	TRBV7-3	TRBJ2-1	-
CASSGTGDGEKLFF	TGTGCCAGCAGTGGGACAGGCGATGGCGAAAAACTGTTTTTT	many	TRBV28	TRBJ1-4	TRBD1
CASSQFLREASYDGYTF	TGTGCCAGCAGCCAATTTTTACGGGAGGCTTCCTATGATGGCTACACCTTC	few	TRBV6-1	TRBJ1-2	-
CASSRDWDRGSPSGYTF	TGTGCCAGCAGCCGAGACTGGGACAGGGGGTCTCCTTCTGGCTACACCTTC	many	TRBV12-3/TRBV12-4	TRBJ1-2	TRBD1
CASSLEYDNEQFF	TGTGCCAGCAGCTTAGAGTACGACAATGAGCAGTTCTTC	-	TRBV11-3	TRBJ2-1	-
CASSEVQRTDTQYF	TGTGCCAGCAGTGAGGTCCAACGTACGGATACGCAGTATTTT	-	TRBV2	TRBJ2-3	-
CAWSFGGGGTDTQYF	TGTGCCTGGAGCTTTGGGGGGGGGGGCACAGATACGCAGTATTTT	few	TRBV30	TRBJ2-3	TRBD2
CASSRPTSGVTDTRYF	TGTGCCAGCAGCCGACCCACTAGCGGAGTCACAGATACGCGGTATTTT	-	TRBV7-8	TRBJ2-3	TRBD2
CASSRGRGTLGTDTQCF	TGTGCCAGCAGCCGAGGTCGAGGGACCCTCGGCACAGATACGCAGTGTTTT	-	TRBV5-8	TRBJ2-3	-
CASSSRGSGGTDTQYF	TGTGCCAGCAGCTCGCGGGGTAGCGGAGGCACAGATACGCAGTATTTT	-	TRBV5-5	TRBJ2-3	-
CASSPTGSHYGYTF	TGTGCCAGCAGCCCAACAGGGTCGCACTATGGCTACACCTTC	few	TRBV7-3	TRBJ1-2	-
CAGGLAGAHSYNEQFF	TGTGCCGGAGGACTAGCGGGTGCTCATTCCTACAATGAGCAGTTCTTC	few	TRBV28	TRBJ2-1	TRBD2
CATSDPEVAGPSTDTQYF	TGTGCCACCAGTGATCCGGAGGTGGCGGGTCCTAGCACAGATACGCAGTATTTT	-	TRBV24-1	TRBJ2-3	-
CSARTGLQGNTIYF	TGCAGTGCTAGGACAGGACTCCAAGGAAACACCATATATTTT	many	TRBV20-1	TRBJ1-3	-
CASSYLGQEHYNEQSF	TGTGCCAGCAGTTACCTGGGTCAGGAGCACTACAATGAGCAGTCCTTC	-	TRBV6-5	TRBJ2-1	-
CASSPSASSGSQYF	TGTGCCAGCTCACCATCGGCGTCGTCGGGGTCCCAGTACTTC	-	TRBV18	TRBJ2-5	-
CASSPWDSSYEQYF	TGTGCCAGCAGCCCTTGGGACAGTTCCTACGAGCAGTACTTC	many	TRBV18	TRBJ2-7	TRBD1
CASNSGQSFSGNTIYF	TGTGCCAGCAACTCGGGACAGTCGTTCTCTGGAAACACCATATATTTT	many	TRBV12-3/TRBV12-4	TRBJ1-3	TRBD1
CASSLLDRGHNQPQHF	TGTGCCAGCAGCTTACTCGACAGGGGGCATAATCAGCCCCAGCATTTT	many	TRBV5-5	TRBJ1-5	TRBD1
CASSLLGAYIDEQFF	TGTGCCAGCAGCTTGCTGGGGGCGTATATAGATGAGCAGTTCTTC	many	TRBV7-2	TRBJ2-1	-
CASSPTFSGRGELFF	TGTGCCAGCAGCCCAACTTTCAGCGGGAGGGGGGAGCTGTTTTTT	many	TRBV11-2	TRBJ2-2	TRBD2
CSVAGEVGQPQHF	TGCAGCGTTGCAGGGGAGGTAGGTCAGCCCCAGCATTTT	-	TRBV29-1	TRBJ1-5	-
CATGVNTGELFF	TGTGCCACCGGGGTAAACACCGGGGAGCTGTTTTTT	many	TRBV15	TRBJ2-2	-
CASSQVVSSYEQYF	TGCGCCAGCAGCCAAGTGGTTAGCTCCTACGAGCAGTACTTC	many	TRBV4-1	TRBJ2-7	-
CARRLAGSNGDTQYF	TGTGCCAGACGTTTAGCGGGATCGAACGGAGATACGCAGTATTTT	many	TRBV2	TRBJ2-3	TRBD2
CASSSSYPGELFF	TGTGCCAGCAGTTCGAGTTATCCCGGGGAGCTGTTTTTT	many	TRBV27	TRBJ2-2	-
CASSPSRRLAENEQFF	TGTGCCAGCAGTCCCTCTAGGCGACTAGCGGAAAATGAGCAGTTCTTC	many	TRBV28	TRBJ2-1	TRBD2